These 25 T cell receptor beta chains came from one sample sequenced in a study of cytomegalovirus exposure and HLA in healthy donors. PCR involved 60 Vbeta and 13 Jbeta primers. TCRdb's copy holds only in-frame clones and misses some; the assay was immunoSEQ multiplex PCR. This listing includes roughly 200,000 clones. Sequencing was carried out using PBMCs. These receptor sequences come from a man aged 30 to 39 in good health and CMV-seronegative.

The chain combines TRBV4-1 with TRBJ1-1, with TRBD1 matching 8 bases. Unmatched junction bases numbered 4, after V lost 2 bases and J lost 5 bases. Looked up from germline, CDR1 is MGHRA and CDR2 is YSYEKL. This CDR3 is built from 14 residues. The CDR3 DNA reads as TGCGCCAGCAGCCAACCGGACAGGGTGACTGAAGCTTTCTTT. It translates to CASSQPDRVTEAFF.

CDR3 bases: TGTGCCAGCAGCCGCTTATTAGCGGGGGCCTCCACAGATACGCAGTATTTT. Its protein is CASSRLLAGASTDTQYF. V and J are TRBV7-9 and TRBJ2-3; TRBD2 matches at 9 bases. There are 17 residues in the CDR3. The trim removed 5 bases at V and 2 bases at J, leaving 11 bases unmatched. Germline loops: CDR1 SEHNR, CDR2 FQNEAQ (reference sequence). Full variable domain (missing parts from reference TRBV7-9 and TRBJ2-3): DTGVSQNPRHKITKRGQNVTFRCDPISEHNRLYWYRQTLGQGPEFLTYFQNEAQLEKSRLLSDRFSAERPKGSFSTLEIQRTEQGDSAMYLCASSRLLAGASTDTQYFGPGTRLTVL.

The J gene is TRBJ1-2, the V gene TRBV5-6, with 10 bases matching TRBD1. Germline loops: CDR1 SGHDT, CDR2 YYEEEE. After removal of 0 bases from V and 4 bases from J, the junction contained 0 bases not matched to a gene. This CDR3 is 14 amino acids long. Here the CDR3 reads CASSLGDRGYGYTF. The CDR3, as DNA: TGTGCCAGCAGCTTGGGGGACAGGGGCTATGGCTACACCTTC.

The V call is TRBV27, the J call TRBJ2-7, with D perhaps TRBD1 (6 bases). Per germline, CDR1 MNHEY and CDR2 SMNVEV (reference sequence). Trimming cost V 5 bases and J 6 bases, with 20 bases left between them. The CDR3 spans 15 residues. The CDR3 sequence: CASSPSTGYPGEQYF. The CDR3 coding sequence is TGTGCCAGCAGTCCCAGTACAGGGTACCCGGGCGAGCAGTACTTC.

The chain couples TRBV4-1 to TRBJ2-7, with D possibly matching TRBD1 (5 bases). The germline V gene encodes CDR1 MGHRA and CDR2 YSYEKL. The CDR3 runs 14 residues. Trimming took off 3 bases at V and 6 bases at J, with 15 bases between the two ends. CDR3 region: CASSHPGSSGEQYF. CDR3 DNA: TGCGCCAGCAGCCACCCAGGGTCTTCAGGCGAGCAGTACTTC.

The CDR3 protein is CASSLKADYYSNQPQHF. CDR3 nucleotides: TGTGCCAGCAGCTTAAAGGCAGACTATTATAGCAATCAGCCCCAGCATTTT. The chain joins TRBV5-6 to TRBJ1-5; D unresolved. Germline CDR1 is SGHDT and CDR2 is YYEEEE. V shed 2 bases and J shed 0 bases, with 15 bases lying between them. The CDR3 length is 17 residues.

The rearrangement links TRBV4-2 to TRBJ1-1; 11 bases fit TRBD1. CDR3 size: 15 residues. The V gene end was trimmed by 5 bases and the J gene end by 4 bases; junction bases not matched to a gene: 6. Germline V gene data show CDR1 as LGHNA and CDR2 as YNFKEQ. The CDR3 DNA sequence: TGTGCCAGCAGCGGTCGGGACAGGGGGTTCACTGAAGCTTTCTTT. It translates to CASSGRDRGFTEAFF.

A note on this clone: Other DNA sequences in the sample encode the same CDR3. In DNA form, the CDR3 reads TGTGCCAGCAGCTCCGGACAGGCGAACACTGAAGCTTTCTTT. Translation: CASSSGQANTEAFF. This sequence joins TRBV7-2 and TRBJ1-1, with TRBD1 matching over 7 bases. The germline gives CDR1 SGHTA, CDR2 FQGNSA. The CDR3 contains 14 residues. The trim removed 4 bases at V and 1 base at J, leaving 3 bases unmatched.

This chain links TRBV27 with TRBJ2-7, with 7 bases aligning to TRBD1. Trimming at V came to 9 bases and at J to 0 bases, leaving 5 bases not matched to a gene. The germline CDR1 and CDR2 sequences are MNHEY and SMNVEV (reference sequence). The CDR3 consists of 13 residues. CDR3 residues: CASRGRSSYEQYF. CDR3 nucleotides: TGTGCCAGTAGGGGGCGTAGCTCCTACGAGCAGTACTTC.

CDR3 sequence (DNA): TGTGCCAGTAGTATTCTTCTCACATCTCATCCCTACGAGCAGTACTTC. As protein: CASSILLTSHPYEQYF. V and J are TRBV19 and TRBJ2-7; D remains unclear. Germline lookup yields CDR1 LNHDA and CDR2 SQIVND (reference sequence). V dropped 3 bases and J dropped 2 bases, with 17 bases sitting between them. CDR3 length: 16 amino acids.

CDR3 loop: CASSVGTSRAQHF. The CDR3 nucleotides are TGTGCCAGTAGTGTCGGGACTTCTCGGGCCCAGCATTTT. V and J are TRBV19 and TRBJ1-5, with D possibly TRBD1 on 5 matching bases. The germline V gene has CDR1 LNHDA and CDR2 SQIVND (reference sequence). This CDR3 is built from 13 residues. The V gene lost 5 bases and the J gene lost 11 bases, with 16 bases spanning the gap.

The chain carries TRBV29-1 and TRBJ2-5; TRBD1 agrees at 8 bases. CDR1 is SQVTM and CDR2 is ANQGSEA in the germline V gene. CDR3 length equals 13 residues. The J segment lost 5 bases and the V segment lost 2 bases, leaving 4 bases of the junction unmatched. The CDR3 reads CSVEQGASETQYF. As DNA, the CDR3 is TGCAGCGTTGAACAGGGGGCGTCGGAGACCCAGTACTTC.

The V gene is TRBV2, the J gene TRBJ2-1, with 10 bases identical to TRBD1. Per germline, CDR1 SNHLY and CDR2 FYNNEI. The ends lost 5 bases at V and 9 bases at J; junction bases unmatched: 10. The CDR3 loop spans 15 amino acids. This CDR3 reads CASSLSTGGSGEQFF. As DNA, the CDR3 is TGTGCCAGCAGTCTCTCGACAGGGGGCAGCGGTGAGCAGTTCTTC.

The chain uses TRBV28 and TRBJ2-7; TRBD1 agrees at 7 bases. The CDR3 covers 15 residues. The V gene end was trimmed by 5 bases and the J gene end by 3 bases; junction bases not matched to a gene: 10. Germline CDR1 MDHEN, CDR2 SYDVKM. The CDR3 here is CASSLRQGNHYEQYF. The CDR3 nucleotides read TGTGCCAGCAGTCTCAGACAGGGTAACCACTACGAGCAGTACTTC.

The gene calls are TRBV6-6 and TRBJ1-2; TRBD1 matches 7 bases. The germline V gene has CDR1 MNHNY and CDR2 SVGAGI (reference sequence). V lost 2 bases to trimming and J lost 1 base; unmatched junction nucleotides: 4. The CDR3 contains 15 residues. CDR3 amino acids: CASSYGTDLNYGYTF. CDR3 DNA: TGTGCCAGCAGTTACGGGACAGATCTTAACTATGGCTACACCTTC.

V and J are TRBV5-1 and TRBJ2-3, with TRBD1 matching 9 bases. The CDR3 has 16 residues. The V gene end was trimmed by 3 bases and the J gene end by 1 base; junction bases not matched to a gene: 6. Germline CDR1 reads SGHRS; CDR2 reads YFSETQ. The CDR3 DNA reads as TGCGCCAGCAGCTCGGACAGGGGCCTACGCACAGATACGCAGTATTTT. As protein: CASSSDRGLRTDTQYF.

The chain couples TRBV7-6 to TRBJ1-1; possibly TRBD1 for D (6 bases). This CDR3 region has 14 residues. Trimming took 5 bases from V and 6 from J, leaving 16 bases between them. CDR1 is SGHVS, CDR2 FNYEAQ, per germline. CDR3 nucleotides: TGTGCCAGCAGCCCCCCACTCGAGGGGGCTGAAGCTTTCTTT. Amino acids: CASSPPLEGAEAFF.

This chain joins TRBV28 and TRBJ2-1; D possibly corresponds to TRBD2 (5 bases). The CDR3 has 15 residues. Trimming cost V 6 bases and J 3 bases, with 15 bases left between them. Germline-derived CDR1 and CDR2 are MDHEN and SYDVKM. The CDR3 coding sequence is TGTGCCAGCAGCCTAGGAGGCGGCCACTACAATGAGCAGTTCTTC. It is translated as CASSLGGGHYNEQFF.

Here the CDR3 reads CASSPETGRNTEAFF. CDR3 DNA sequence: TGTGCCAGCAGTCCCGAGACAGGGCGAAACACTGAAGCTTTCTTT. The rearrangement uses TRBV6-6 and TRBJ1-1; TRBD1 matches 7 bases. The V gene's germline CDR1 is MNHNY and CDR2 SVGAGI (reference sequence). Losses at the gene ends were 5 bases for V and 2 bases for J; bases not matched to a gene: 8. The length of the CDR3 is 15 residues.

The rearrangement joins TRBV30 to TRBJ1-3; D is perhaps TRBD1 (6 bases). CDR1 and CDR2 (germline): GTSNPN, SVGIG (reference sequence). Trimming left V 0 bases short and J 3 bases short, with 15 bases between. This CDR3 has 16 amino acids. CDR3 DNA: TGTGCCTGGAGTGTTGGTTGGGGGGGCCATGGAAACACCATATATTTT. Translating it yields CAWSVGWGGHGNTIYF.

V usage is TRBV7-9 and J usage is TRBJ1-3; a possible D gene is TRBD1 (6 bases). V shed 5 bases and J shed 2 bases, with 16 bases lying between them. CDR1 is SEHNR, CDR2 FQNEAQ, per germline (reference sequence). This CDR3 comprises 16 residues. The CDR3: CASSPPTGYAGNTIYF. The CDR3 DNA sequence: TGTGCCAGCAGCCCCCCAACAGGGTACGCTGGAAACACCATATATTTT.

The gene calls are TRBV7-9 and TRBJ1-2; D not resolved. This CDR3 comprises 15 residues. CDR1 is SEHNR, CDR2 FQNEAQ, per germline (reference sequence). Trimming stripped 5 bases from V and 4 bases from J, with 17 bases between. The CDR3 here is CASSPSGWDSYGYTF. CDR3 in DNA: TGTGCCAGCAGCCCTAGCGGGTGGGATAGCTATGGCTACACCTTC.

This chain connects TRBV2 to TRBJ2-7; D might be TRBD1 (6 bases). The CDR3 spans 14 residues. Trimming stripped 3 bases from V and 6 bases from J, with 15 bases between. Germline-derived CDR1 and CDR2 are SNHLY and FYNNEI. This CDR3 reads CASSEGRGKGEQYF. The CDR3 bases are TGTGCCAGCAGTGAGGGCAGGGGAAAGGGCGAGCAGTACTTC. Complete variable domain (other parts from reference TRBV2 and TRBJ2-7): EPEVTQTPSHQVTQMGQEVILRCVPISNHLYFYWYRQILGQKVEFLVSFYNNEISEKSEIFDDQFSVERPDGSNFTLKIRSTKLEDSAMYFCASSEGRGKGEQYFGPGTRLTVT.

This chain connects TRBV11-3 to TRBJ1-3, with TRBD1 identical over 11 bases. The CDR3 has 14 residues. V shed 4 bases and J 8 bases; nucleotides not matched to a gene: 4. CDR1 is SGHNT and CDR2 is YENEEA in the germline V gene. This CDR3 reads CASSYGQGADTIYF. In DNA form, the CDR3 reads TGTGCCAGCAGCTACGGACAGGGGGCTGACACCATATATTTT.

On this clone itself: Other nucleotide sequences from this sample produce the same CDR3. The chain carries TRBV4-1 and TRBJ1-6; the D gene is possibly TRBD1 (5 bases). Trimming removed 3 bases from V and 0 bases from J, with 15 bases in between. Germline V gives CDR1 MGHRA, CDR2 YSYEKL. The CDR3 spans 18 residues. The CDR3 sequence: CASSHSGGQGSYNSPLHF. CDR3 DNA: TGCGCCAGCAGCCACTCGGGAGGACAAGGCTCCTATAATTCACCCCTCCACTTT.